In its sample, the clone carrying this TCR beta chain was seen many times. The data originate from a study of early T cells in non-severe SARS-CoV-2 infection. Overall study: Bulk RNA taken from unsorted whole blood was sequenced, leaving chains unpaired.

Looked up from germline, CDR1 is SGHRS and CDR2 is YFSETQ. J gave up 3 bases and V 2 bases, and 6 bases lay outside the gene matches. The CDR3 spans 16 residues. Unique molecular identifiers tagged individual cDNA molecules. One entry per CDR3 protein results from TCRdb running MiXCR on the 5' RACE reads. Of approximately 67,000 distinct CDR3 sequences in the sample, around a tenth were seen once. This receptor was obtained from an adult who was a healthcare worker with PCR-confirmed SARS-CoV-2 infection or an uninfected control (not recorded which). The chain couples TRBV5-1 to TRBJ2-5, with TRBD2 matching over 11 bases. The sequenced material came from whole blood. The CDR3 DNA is TGCGCCAGCAGCTTCCCGACTAGCGGGGACAAAGAGACCCAGTACTTC. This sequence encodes CASSFPTSGDKETQYF.